The rows below give T cell receptor beta chains drawn from one sample of a study of blood T cell repertoires in COVID-19. Here immunoSEQ multiplex PCR was the method, and the copy in TCRdb shows in-frame clones only, minus some. The table records about 200,000 clones, 70% to 90% of them present only once. The sample comprised peripheral blood. All receptors derive from a man aged 25-45 years who had recovered from COVID-19. The CDR3 runs from the conserved cysteine through the conserved F or W. The D gene is left open where the match is weak. Rows give clone size only sometimes, using once, few, many, or a class for an expanded clone.

TGCAGCGTTGAATCAGCGGGGGGATTTGGGGATGAGCAGTTCTTC,CSVESAGGFGDEQFF,TRBV29-1,TRBJ2-1,.,15,TRBD2
TGTGCCAGCAGTGAGAAGGGAACAGGGGAAACCAATGAGCAGTTCTTC,CASSEKGTGETNEQFF,TRBV6-4,TRBJ2-1,few,16,TRBD1
TGTGCCAGCAGCCCTAGCGTGGGGGGAGCCTATGGCTACACCTTC,CASSPSVGGAYGYTF,TRBV7-2,TRBJ1-2,.,15,.
TGTGCCAGCGGGGGGGGAGGTTCCAACTATGGCTACACCTTC,CASGGGGSNYGYTF,TRBV6-5,TRBJ1-2,.,14,.
TGTGCCAGCAGCAATAGAATAGCGGGGGGTAACAATGAGCAGTTCTTC,CASSNRIAGGNNEQFF,TRBV11-3,TRBJ2-1,.,16,TRBD2
TGTGCCAGCAGCTCCGCGACCTATAATTCACCCCTCCACTTT,CASSSATYNSPLHF,TRBV11-2,TRBJ1-6,.,14,.
TGTGCTAGTGGAAGGGAGGAGCAGTACTTC,CASGREEQYF,TRBV12-5,TRBJ2-7,few,10,.
TGTGCCAGCAGCCCCGCCGGGATCTGGCCCTACGAGCAGTACTTC,CASSPAGIWPYEQYF,TRBV11-2,TRBJ2-7,once,15,.
TGTGCCAGCAGTGATGGTTTGGTTTCAACGGGACACGGAAATGGCTACACCTTC,CASSDGLVSTGHGNGYTF,TRBV6-1,TRBJ1-2,.,18,.
TGTGCCTGGAGTGTGGGCGCATCCTACGAGCAGTACTTC,CAWSVGASYEQYF,TRBV30,TRBJ2-7,.,13,.
TGTGCCAGCAGCTTGCTACAGGGGCGAGCTTTCTTT,CASSLLQGRAFF,TRBV5-6,TRBJ1-1,few,12,TRBD1
TGTGCCAGCAGCTTCGATGGCGGGGCCCAAGAGACCCAGTACTTC,CASSFDGGAQETQYF,TRBV5-8,TRBJ2-5,few,15,.
TGTGCCAGCAGCGAGGGACAGGAGGTCAGCCCCATATATTTT,CASSEGQEVSPIYF,TRBV5-4,TRBJ1-3,.,14,TRBD1
TGTGCCAGCAGCTTCACTTTAGCGGGGTACTACGAGCAGTACTTC,CASSFTLAGYYEQYF,TRBV5-5,TRBJ2-7,.,15,TRBD2
TGTGCCAGCAGCGTGGGACAGGGACGTAAATATGGCTACACCTTC,CASSVGQGRKYGYTF,TRBV5-8,TRBJ1-2,.,15,TRBD1
TGTGCCTGCTTCCCCGGGTGGAAGTACAATGAGCAGTTCTTC,CACFPGWKYNEQFF,TRBV28,TRBJ2-1,.,14,.
TGTGCCAGCACGGGACAGGCTAACTATGGCTACACCTTC,CASTGQANYGYTF,TRBV3-1/TRBV3-2,TRBJ1-2,.,13,TRBD1
TGTGCCAGTAGTGAGCAAGAGACCCAGTACTTC,CASSEQETQYF,TRBV19,TRBJ2-5,few,11,.
TGTGCCAGCAGTTGGGGGCGCTATGGCTACACCTTC,CASSWGRYGYTF,TRBV12-3/TRBV12-4,TRBJ1-2,.,12,.
TGTGCCAGCAGCTTAGGAGGGGGACACTCACCCCTCCACTTT,CASSLGGGHSPLHF,TRBV7-9,TRBJ1-6,.,14,.
TGTGCCAGCAGCTTAGAGCTGTTGTTTCAAGAGACCCAGTACTTC,CASSLELLFQETQYF,TRBV7-9,TRBJ2-5,once,15,.
TGTGCCAGCAGTTATGTTCGTACGAACACCGGGGAGCTGTTTTTT,CASSYVRTNTGELFF,TRBV6-5,TRBJ2-2,.,15,.
TGTGCCATCGCTCCGACGACAGGCCCCGACCAAGCTTTCTTT,CAIAPTTGPDQAFF,TRBV10-3,TRBJ1-1,.,14,.
TGTGCCAGCAGCCCCACCCTTAGCGGGGGGGCCTTTCCCCCAGATACGCAGTATTTT,CASSPTLSGGAFPPDTQYF,TRBV7-9,TRBJ2-3,.,19,TRBD2
TGTGCCAGCAGCTCAAGAGGACTAGCGGGGCACCCTGAGGGGGATACGCAGTATTTT,CASSSRGLAGHPEGDTQYF,TRBV7-9,TRBJ2-3,.,19,TRBD2
TGTGCCAGCAGCCGCCAGGGGGAGATAGGGACTGAAGCTTTCTTT,CASSRQGEIGTEAFF,TRBV9,TRBJ1-1,.,15,TRBD1
TGTGCCAGCCTTGGGGGCTGGCAGGGCTATGAGCAGTTCTTC,CASLGGWQGYEQFF,TRBV27,TRBJ2-1,.,14,.
TGTGCCATCAGTGAGTCCCGGGACAGCCCCGGGTATGGCTACACCTTC,CAISESRDSPGYGYTF,TRBV10-3,TRBJ1-2,once,16,TRBD1
TGCGCCAGCACCGATACAGGGGTGGATACGCAGTATTTT,CASTDTGVDTQYF,TRBV10-1,TRBJ2-3,few,13,TRBD1
TGTGCCAGCAGTAGTCGACAGACTCTGCTGTTTTTT,CASSSRQTLLFF,TRBV2,TRBJ2-2,.,12,.
TGTGCCAGCAGCTACAACGCCGGGACAGGACGCACAGATACGCAGTATTTT,CASSYNAGTGRTDTQYF,TRBV7-2,TRBJ2-3,few,17,TRBD1
TGTGCCAGCAGCCAGGCTGGGGGGGGGTCGAATTCACCCCTCCACTTT,CASSQAGGGSNSPLHF,TRBV4-2,TRBJ1-6,.,16,.
TGTGCCAGCAGCGTATTCGGGGACCAAGAGACCCAGTACTTC,CASSVFGDQETQYF,TRBV9,TRBJ2-5,.,14,.
TGTGCCAGCAACCTACTATCAACTAATGAAAAACTGTTTTTT,CASNLLSTNEKLFF,TRBV6-5,TRBJ1-4,.,14,.
TGTGCCACCAGCATGGACAGTAGCACAGATACGCAGTATTTT,CATSMDSSTDTQYF,TRBV15,TRBJ2-3,.,14,.
TGTGCCATCAGTGGGGGACTAGCGGGGGAAGAGACCCAGTACTTC,CAISGGLAGEETQYF,TRBV10-3,TRBJ2-5,.,15,TRBD2
TGTGCCAGCAGCCAACATAACACTGAAGCTTTCTTT,CASSQHNTEAFF,TRBV13,TRBJ1-1,few,12,.
TGTGCCAGCAGCCAGGATCCCAGACAGAAAAATAACTATGGCTACACCTTC,CASSQDPRQKNNYGYTF,TRBV3-1/TRBV3-2,TRBJ1-2,.,17,.
TGTGCCAGCTCACCACTAGACAGGGGGGATAATTCACCCCTCCACTTT,CASSPLDRGDNSPLHF,TRBV18,TRBJ1-6,.,16,TRBD1
TGTGCCAGTAGTACGACAGGGTTGCTCACTGAAGCTTTCTTT,CASSTTGLLTEAFF,TRBV19,TRBJ1-1,.,14,TRBD1
TGTGCCAGCAGTGGGGACAGTCTGATGGGACCCCTCCACTTT,CASSGDSLMGPLHF,TRBV2,TRBJ1-6,.,14,TRBD1
TGCGCCAGCAGCTTGAGACGGTTCACAGGTCTCGCCGCTGGGGCCAACGTCCTGACTTTC,CASSLRRFTGLAAGANVLTF,TRBV5-1,TRBJ2-6,.,20,.
TGTGCCAGCAGCGTAGGAGGGAGAGGAACCTACGAGCAGTACTTC,CASSVGGRGTYEQYF,TRBV9,TRBJ2-7,.,15,.
TGTGCCAGCAGCGACAGGGGCTCCTATGGCTACACCTTC,CASSDRGSYGYTF,TRBV14,TRBJ1-2,many,13,TRBD1
TGTGCCAGCAGCTTAGAGGGAGGATCCTACAATGAGCAGTTCTTC,CASSLEGGSYNEQFF,TRBV7-4,TRBJ2-1,.,15,.
TGTGCCAGTAGTCCTCCCTATTCAGGGGTAAGCACAGATACGCAGTATTTT,CASSPPYSGVSTDTQYF,TRBV19,TRBJ2-3,.,17,.
TGTGCCAGCAGTGTTATCTTGGGGGCTCCGACCTACGAGCAGTACTTC,CASSVILGAPTYEQYF,TRBV7-2,TRBJ2-7,.,16,.
TGTGCCACCAGTGATGACGTGGACAGGGCTTACGTAGATACGCAGTATTTT,CATSDDVDRAYVDTQYF,TRBV24-1,TRBJ2-3,few,17,TRBD1
TGTGTCAGAAGCTACATTGGTATTACAGGGTCTGGAAACACCATATATTTT,CVRSYIGITGSGNTIYF,TRBV7-5,TRBJ1-3,.,17,.
TGTGCCAGCAGACCAGGGCCGAACACCGGGGAGCTGTTTTTT,CASRPGPNTGELFF,TRBV6-5,TRBJ2-2,.,14,.